The rows below give T cell receptor beta chains drawn from one sample of a study of early T cells in non-severe SARS-CoV-2 infection. TCRdb re-analysed the 5' RACE reads in MiXCR, keeping a single row per CDR3 protein. The sample holds 85,000 to 100,000 distinct CDR3 sequences, about 11% seen once. Sequencing was performed on whole blood, taken at baseline. Receptors originate from an adult who was a healthcare worker with PCR-confirmed SARS-CoV-2 infection or an uninfected control (not recorded which). Both conserved end residues are part of each CDR3. Each record gives: D gene, J gene, clone size, V gene, CDR3 DNA, CDR3 protein. D genes are given only for firm matches. Size is omitted from some rows. Given values are once, few, many or a class for expanded clones.

TRBD1 | TRBJ2-2 | - | TRBV29-1 | TGCAGCGTGGGGACAGCCGCGAACACCGGGGAGCTGTTTTTT | CSVGTAANTGELFF
- | TRBJ2-7 | many | TRBV6-5 | TGTGCCAGCAGAGTGCCCGGGACGGACGAGCAGTACTTC | CASRVPGTDEQYF
TRBD1 | TRBJ1-1 | many | TRBV11-2 | TGTGCCAGCAGCTCTACTGAGGGGGCCACTGAAGCTTTCTTT | CASSSTEGATEAFF
- | TRBJ2-7 | many | TRBV5-1 | TGCGCCAGCAGTCCTTTTGAGGGGTCTAAAGGGGAGCAGTACTTC | CASSPFEGSKGEQYF
TRBD1 | TRBJ2-7 | - | TRBV7-9 | TGTGCCAGCAGCGCTGCCGGGACAGTCTACGAGCAGTACTTC | CASSAAGTVYEQYF
- | TRBJ2-7 | - | TRBV3-1 | TGTGCCAGCAGCCCCGTCTATGGTGGCTCCTACGAGCAGTACTTC | CASSPVYGGSYEQYF
- | TRBJ1-5 | - | TRBV15 | TGTGCCACCAGCCTAGAAAGGGGCCATCAGCCCCAGCATTTT | CATSLERGHQPQHF
- | TRBJ1-2 | many | TRBV19 | TGTGCCAGTAGCGCCTCACGATTAGGTGGGCTCTATGGCTACACCTTC | CASSASRLGGLYGYTF
- | TRBJ2-1 | many | TRBV6-1 | TGTGCCAGCAGTGCATTCTACAATGAGCAGTTCTTC | CASSAFYNEQFF
- | TRBJ2-4 | once | TRBV30 | TGTGCCTGGAGTGTAAGTTGGAACATTCAGTACTTC | CAWSVSWNIQYF
TRBD2 | TRBJ2-7 | many | TRBV5-6 | TGTGCCAGCAGCCTGGGACTAGACGACGAGCAGTACTTC | CASSLGLDDEQYF
TRBD1 | TRBJ1-1 | few | TRBV20-1 | TGCAGTGCTAGATCCGGGACAGGGGGCACTGAAGCTTTCTTT | CSARSGTGGTEAFF
- | TRBJ2-7 | - | TRBV28 | TGTGCCAGCAGTTTATGGAACGAGCAGTACTTC | CASSLWNEQYF
- | TRBJ1-1 | - | TRBV4-1 | TGCGCCAGCAGCTACTATCAGGACAATGCGAACACTGAAGCTTTCTTT | CASSYYQDNANTEAFF
- | TRBJ2-7 | many | TRBV5-1 | TGCGCCAGCAGCTTGGCCCGGGGGAGCCGGGTCGAGCAGTACTTC | CASSLARGSRVEQYF
TRBD1 | TRBJ1-5 | - | TRBV7-2 | TGTGCCAGCAGCTCACCGACAGGGGGCGGGTATCAGCCCCAGCATTTT | CASSSPTGGGYQPQHF
- | TRBJ2-3 | - | TRBV15 | TGTGCCACCAGTAAACGGTTAGCGGTTTCCTCAGATACGCAGTATTTT | CATSKRLAVSSDTQYF
- | TRBJ2-7 | few | TRBV6-2/TRBV6-3 | TGTGCCAGCAGTTTACTCGACGGGACGGGGGAGCAGTACTTC | CASSLLDGTGEQYF
TRBD1 | TRBJ1-1 | - | TRBV18 | TGTGCCACCCGGACAGGCAATGAAGCTTTCTTT | CATRTGNEAFF
- | TRBJ1-1 | - | TRBV5-6 | TGTGCCAGCAGCTTAGAAGAGACATCCTCTGAAGCTTTCTTT | CASSLEETSSEAFF
- | TRBJ1-1 | few | TRBV5-6 | TGTGCCAGCAGCTTGGTGGGGATGCACACTGAAGCTTTCTTT | CASSLVGMHTEAFF
- | TRBJ2-2 | many | TRBV6-5 | TGTGCCAGCAGTTACACTGGAGTTGCCACCGGGGAGCTGTTTTTT | CASSYTGVATGELFF
- | TRBJ1-4 | - | TRBV28 | TGTGCCAGCAGTTTCCGACAAGTTGCAACTAATGAAAAACTGTTTTTT | CASSFRQVATNEKLFF
TRBD2 | TRBJ2-3 | - | TRBV5-6 | TGTGCCAGCAGCCCGGGCGGGGGAGGCACAGATACGCAGTATTTT | CASSPGGGGTDTQYF
- | TRBJ1-1 | many | TRBV10-3 | TGTGCCATCAGTGAAGGAAGGGTGGTCACTGAAGCTTTCTTT | CAISEGRVVTEAFF
TRBD2 | TRBJ2-7 | many | TRBV7-2 | TGTGCCAGCAGCTTACTGGCGGGAGCGGCCTACGAGCAGTACTTC | CASSLLAGAAYEQYF
TRBD2 | TRBJ2-3 | many | TRBV12-3/TRBV12-4 | TGTGCCAGCAGACGGACTAGCTCGGGCACAGATACGCAGTATTTT | CASRRTSSGTDTQYF